This T cell receptor (beta chain) was profiled in a study of STAT5B mutations in CD4+ large granular lymphocyte leukemia (dated by TCRdb to between 2021 and 2024). Background on the whole study: Among healthy controls, the CDR3 'QG' motif was associated with a particular HLA allele. The study compared the TCRbeta repertoires of patients with CD4+ T-cell large granular lymphocyte leukemia against those of healthy blood donors. The purity of purified fractions was confirmed by flow cytometry on FACSCanto II or FACSVerse to exceed 95% among lymphocytes. What the study reported, not specific to this receptor: TRBV06-family usage was enriched among the top patient clones (8/27) compared with healthy controls (2/35). The data were not HLA-matched, and the relatively small sample size could explain the higher clonality seen in CD4+ compared with CD8+ T-LGLL. Each patient's main leukemic clonotypes were private, but approximately 25% of these clonotypes showed up at low frequency in the non-leukemic repertoires of other patients. Compared with healthy CD4+ repertoires, CD4-sorted patient repertoires appeared more clonal, and this difference remained even after the putative leukemic clones were removed.

The healthy controls were 35 or so blood donors, and the buffy coats of these donors were supplied by the Finnish Red Cross blood service. All TCR-sequenced material derived from peripheral blood: patient blood samples and healthy donor buffy coats. Ficoll-Hypaque gradient centrifugation was used to isolate peripheral blood mononuclear cells. For the healthy controls, CD4+ cells were obtained from buffy coats by magnetic purification. The Gentra Puregene Cell and Tissue kit was used for genomic DNA extraction, and quantification was performed on a Qubit 2.0 fluorometer. The immunoSEQ assay at survey resolution was used to sequence TCRbeta rearrangements from genomic DNA. Processing in the source paper ran as follows. In the TCR sequencing data, the smallest productive clonotype frequency that could be detected was 2.59 x 10-5. Analyses included only productive TCRbeta rearrangements, meaning complete and in-frame sequences. Simpson clonality, calculated in the immunoSEQ Analyzer version 3.0, was used as the measure of sample clonality. Clones were binned by frequency as very rare, small, medium, large (1-20%) or hyperexpanded (>20%). Generation probabilities were estimated with OLGA 1.2.3, V-gene circos plots were made with VDJtools, specificities were searched in VDJdb, and CDR3 motifs were identified with GLIPH. Entries here come from immuneACCESS through TCRdb and include only in-frame sequences with V and J called. Some clones fail to appear in such tables; in the studies checked, an unresolved V gene covers under half of the shortfall, and the cause of the remainder is unknown. V, J and clone size are those of that table, while D and trimming were read from the DNA. This sample has 25,000 to 30,000 clones in its table, and about 86% of those were observed once. The ten largest make up over 0.3% of the sample.

Comment on this clone: The clone's antigen remains unknown. Base qualities are missing; no much larger clone stands one base away.

There are 19 amino acids in the CDR3, from cysteine to phenylalanine inclusive. The only DNA kept is the CDR3, 57 bases in frame from the first base. The germline ends are 23 bases apart after V is trimmed by 2 bases and J by 3 bases. As encoded in the germline V gene, CDR1 is SGDLS while CDR2 is YYNGEE. This sequence uses TRBV9 and TRBJ2-2, with TRBD1 as a weak D call on 6 bases. Sequenced sample: CD4+ T cells from blood buffy coats. The receptor was derived from a human donor in good health. CDR3 protein: CASSVPFQGAKGDTGELFF. In nucleotides, the sequence is TGTGCCAGCAGCGTCCCATTTCAAGGAGCGAAGGGGGACACCGGGGAGCTGTTTTTT.